This T cell receptor (beta chain) was obtained from a study of T cell responses to AZD1222 COVID-19 vaccine. Findings of the study overall: Repertoire sampling happened only post peak T cell response. Once two AZD1222 doses were given, Spike-specific TCR breadth and depth went up.

The data were produced by immunoSEQ multiplex PCR, yet TCRdb's version contains in-frame clones alone and is incomplete. The table lists around 84,000 clones, 75% to 90% of them singletons. The CDR3 covers 11 residues. V lost 6 bases and J lost 4, with 4 bases in between. Germline CDR1 is MNHEY and CDR2 is SMNVEV (reference sequence). Remarks on this clone: Its cognate antigen is unknown.

The sample in question was peripheral blood, obtained 28 days after the second AZD1222 dose. This TCR came from an adult who received the AZD1222 COVID-19 vaccine. This chain links TRBV27 with TRBJ1-5; D remains ambiguous. The CDR3 nucleotides read TGTGCCAGCAGCCCGAATCAGCCCCAGCATTTT. Translated, it gives CASSPNQPQHF.